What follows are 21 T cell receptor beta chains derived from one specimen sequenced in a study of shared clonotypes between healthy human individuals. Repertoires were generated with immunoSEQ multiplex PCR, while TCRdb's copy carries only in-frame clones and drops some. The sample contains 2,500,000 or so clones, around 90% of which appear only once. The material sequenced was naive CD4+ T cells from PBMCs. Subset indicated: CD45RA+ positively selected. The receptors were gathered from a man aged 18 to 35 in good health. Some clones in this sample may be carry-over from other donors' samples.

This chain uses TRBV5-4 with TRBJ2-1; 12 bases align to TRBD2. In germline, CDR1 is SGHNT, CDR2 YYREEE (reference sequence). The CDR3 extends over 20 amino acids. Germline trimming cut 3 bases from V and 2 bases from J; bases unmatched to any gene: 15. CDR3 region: CASSSGWFASGRGTYNEQFF. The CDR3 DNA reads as TGTGCCAGCAGCTCGGGGTGGTTTGCTAGCGGGAGGGGGACCTACAATGAGCAGTTCTTC.

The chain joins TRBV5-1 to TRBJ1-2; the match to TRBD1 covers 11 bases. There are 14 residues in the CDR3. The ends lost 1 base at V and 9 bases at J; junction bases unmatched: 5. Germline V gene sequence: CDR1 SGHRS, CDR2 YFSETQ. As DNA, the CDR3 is TGCGCCAGCAGCTTGACGGGACAGGGGGAGAGCTACACCTTC. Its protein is CASSLTGQGESYTF.

CDR3 region: CATGGRGHEQYF. CDR3 bases: TGTGCCACAGGCGGGAGAGGCCACGAGCAGTACTTC. This sequence joins TRBV27 and TRBJ2-7, with 7 bases matching TRBD2. Germline CDR1 MNHEY, CDR2 SMNVEV (reference sequence). J gave up 5 bases and V 10 bases, and 8 bases lay outside the gene matches. This CDR3 is built from 12 residues.

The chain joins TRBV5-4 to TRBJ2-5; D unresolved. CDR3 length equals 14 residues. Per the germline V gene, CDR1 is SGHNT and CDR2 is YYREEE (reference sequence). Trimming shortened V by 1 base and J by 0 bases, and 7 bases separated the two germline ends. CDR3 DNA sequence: TGTGCCAGCAGCTTGAGGGTGTACCAAGAGACCCAGTACTTC. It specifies CASSLRVYQETQYF.

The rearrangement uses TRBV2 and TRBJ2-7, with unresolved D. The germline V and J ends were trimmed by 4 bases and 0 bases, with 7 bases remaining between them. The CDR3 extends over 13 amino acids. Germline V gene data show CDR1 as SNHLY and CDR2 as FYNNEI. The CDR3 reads CASSGTDSYEQYF. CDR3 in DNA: TGTGCCAGCAGTGGGACGGACTCCTACGAGCAGTACTTC.

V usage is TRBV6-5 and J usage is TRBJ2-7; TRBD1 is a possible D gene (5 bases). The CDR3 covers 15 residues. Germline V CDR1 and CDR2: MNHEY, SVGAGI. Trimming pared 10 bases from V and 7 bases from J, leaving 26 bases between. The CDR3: CATSWGGRPLREQYF. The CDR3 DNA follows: TGTGCCACCTCGTGGGGCGGACGTCCTTTGAGGGAGCAGTACTTC.

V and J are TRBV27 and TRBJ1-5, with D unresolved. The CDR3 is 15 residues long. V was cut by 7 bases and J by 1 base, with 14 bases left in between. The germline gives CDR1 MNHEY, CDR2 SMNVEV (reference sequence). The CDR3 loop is CASTPRGWSNQPQHF. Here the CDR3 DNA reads TGTGCCAGCACTCCTCGGGGTTGGAGCAATCAGCCCCAGCATTTT.

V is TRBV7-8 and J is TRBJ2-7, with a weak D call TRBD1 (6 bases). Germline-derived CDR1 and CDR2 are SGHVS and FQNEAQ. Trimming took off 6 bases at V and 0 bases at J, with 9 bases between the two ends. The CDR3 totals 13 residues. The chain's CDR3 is CASSRDNSYEQYF. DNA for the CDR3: TGTGCCAGCAGTCGGGACAACTCCTACGAGCAGTACTTC. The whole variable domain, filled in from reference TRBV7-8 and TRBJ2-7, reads GAGVSQSPRYKVAKRGQDVALRCDPISGHVSLFWYQQALGQGPEFLTYFQNEAQLDKSGLPSDRFFAERPEGSVSTLKIQRTQQEDSAVYLCASSRDNSYEQYFGPGTRLTVT.

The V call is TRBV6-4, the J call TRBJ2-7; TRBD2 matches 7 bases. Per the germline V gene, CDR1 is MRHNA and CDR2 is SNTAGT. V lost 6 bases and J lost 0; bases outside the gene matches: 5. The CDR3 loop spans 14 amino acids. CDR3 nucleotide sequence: TGTGCCAGCAGGCCGCGGGACTACTCCTACGAGCAGTACTTC. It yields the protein CASRPRDYSYEQYF.

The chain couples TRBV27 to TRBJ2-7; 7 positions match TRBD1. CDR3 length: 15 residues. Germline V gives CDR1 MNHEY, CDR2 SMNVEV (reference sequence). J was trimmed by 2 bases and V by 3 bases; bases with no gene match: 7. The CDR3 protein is CASSFRTGITYEQYF. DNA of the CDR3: TGTGCCAGCAGTTTTAGGACAGGAATAACCTACGAGCAGTACTTC.

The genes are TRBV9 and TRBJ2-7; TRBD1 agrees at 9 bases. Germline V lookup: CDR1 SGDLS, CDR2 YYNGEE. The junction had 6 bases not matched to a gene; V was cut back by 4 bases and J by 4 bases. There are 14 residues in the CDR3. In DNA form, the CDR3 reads TGTGCCAGCAGCCCCGGACAGGGGACGTACGAGCAGTACTTC. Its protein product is CASSPGQGTYEQYF.

The CDR3 bases are TGTGCCAGCAGCTTAGGCCTAGGAGGCACCGGGGAGCTGTTTTTT. The encoded protein is CASSLGLGGTGELFF. The chain is built from TRBV7-3 and TRBJ2-2, with a possible D match to TRBD2 (5 bases). Between the trimmed V and J ends, which lost 2 bases and 4 bases, there was a span of 11 bases. Germline V lookup: CDR1 SGHTA, CDR2 FQGTGA. This CDR3 is 15 amino acids long.

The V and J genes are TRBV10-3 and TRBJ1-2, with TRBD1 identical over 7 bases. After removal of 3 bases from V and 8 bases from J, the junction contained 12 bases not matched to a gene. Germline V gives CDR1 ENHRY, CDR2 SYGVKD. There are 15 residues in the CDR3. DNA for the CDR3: TGTGCCATCAGTGAACTTCCCAGGGGGGGAGGGGGCTACACCTTC. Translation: CAISELPRGGGGYTF.

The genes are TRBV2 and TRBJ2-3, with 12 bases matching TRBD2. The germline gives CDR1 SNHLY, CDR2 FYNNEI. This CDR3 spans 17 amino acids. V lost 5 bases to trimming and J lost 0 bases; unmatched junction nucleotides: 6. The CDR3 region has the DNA TGTGCCAGCAGTCCCGGGACTAGCGGGCAAAGCACAGATACGCAGTATTTT. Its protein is CASSPGTSGQSTDTQYF. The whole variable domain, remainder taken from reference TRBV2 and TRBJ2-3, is EPEVTQTPSHQVTQMGQEVILRCVPISNHLYFYWYRQILGQKVEFLVSFYNNEISEKSEIFDDQFSVERPDGSNFTLKIRSTKLEDSAMYFCASSPGTSGQSTDTQYFGPGTRLTVL.

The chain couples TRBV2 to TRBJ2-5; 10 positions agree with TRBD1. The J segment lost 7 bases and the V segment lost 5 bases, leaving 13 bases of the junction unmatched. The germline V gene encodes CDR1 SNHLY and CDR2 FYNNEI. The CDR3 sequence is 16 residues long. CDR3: CASSRETIGQGGTQYF. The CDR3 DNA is TGTGCCAGCAGTCGAGAGACAATCGGACAGGGGGGGACCCAGTACTTC.

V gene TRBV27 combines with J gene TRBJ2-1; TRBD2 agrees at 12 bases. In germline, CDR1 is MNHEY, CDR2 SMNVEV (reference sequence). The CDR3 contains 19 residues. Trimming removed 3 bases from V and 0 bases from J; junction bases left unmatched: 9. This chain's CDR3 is CASSFSASGRAFSYNEQFF. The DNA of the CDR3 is TGTGCCAGCAGTTTCTCGGCTAGCGGGAGGGCCTTCTCCTACAATGAGCAGTTCTTC.

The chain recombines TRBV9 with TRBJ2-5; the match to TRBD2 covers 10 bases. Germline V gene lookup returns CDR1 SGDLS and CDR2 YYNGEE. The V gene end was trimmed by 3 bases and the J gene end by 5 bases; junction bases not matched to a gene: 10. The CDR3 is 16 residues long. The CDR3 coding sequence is TGTGCCAGCAGCGCCCTCTCGACTAGCGGGTCGGAGACCCAGTACTTC. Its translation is CASSALSTSGSETQYF.

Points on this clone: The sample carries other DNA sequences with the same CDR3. The CDR3 region is CASSTGRTDTQYF. CDR3 bases: TGTGCCAGTTCGACAGGGCGCACAGATACGCAGTATTTT. The chain joins TRBV19 to TRBJ2-3; 7 bases fit TRBD1. CDR1 LNHDA and CDR2 SQIVND come from the germline V gene (reference sequence). This CDR3 contains 13 residues. Trimming at V came to 8 bases and at J to 1 base, leaving 3 bases not matched to a gene. Supplemented by reference TRBV19 and TRBJ2-3, the full variable domain reads DGGITQSPKYLFRKEGQNVTLSCEQNLNHDAMYWYRQDPGQGLRLIYYSQIVNDFQKGDIAEGYSVSREKKESFPLTVTSAQKNPTAFYLCASSTGRTDTQYFGPGTRLTVL.

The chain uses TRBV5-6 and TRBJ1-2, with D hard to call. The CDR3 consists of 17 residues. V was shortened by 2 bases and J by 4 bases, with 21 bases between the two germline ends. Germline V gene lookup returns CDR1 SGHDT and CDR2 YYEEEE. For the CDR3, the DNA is TGTGCCAGCAGCTTATTCCGAAAAACCAGGCCGGGCTATGGCTACACCTTC. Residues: CASSLFRKTRPGYGYTF. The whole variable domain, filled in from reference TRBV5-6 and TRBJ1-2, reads DAGVTQSPTHLIKTRGQQVTLRCSPKSGHDTVSWYQQALGQGPQFIFQYYEEEERQRGNFPDRFSGHQFPNYSSELNVNALLLGDSALYLCASSLFRKTRPGYGYTFGSGTRLTVV.

The CDR3 is CASSMDGTGINGYTF. CDR3 sequence (DNA): TGCGCCAGCAGCATGGACGGTACGGGGATCAATGGCTACACCTTC. The chain carries TRBV5-1 and TRBJ1-2; D uncertain. V shed 4 bases and J shed 6 bases, with 19 bases lying between them. The CDR3 length is 15 residues. In germline, CDR1 is SGHRS, CDR2 YFSETQ.

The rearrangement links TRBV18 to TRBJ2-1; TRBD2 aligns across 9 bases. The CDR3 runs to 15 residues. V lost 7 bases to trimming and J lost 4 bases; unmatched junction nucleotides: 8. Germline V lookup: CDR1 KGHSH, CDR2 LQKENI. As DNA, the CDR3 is TGTGCCAGCTTCTTCACTAGCGGGCCTTACAATGAGCAGTTCTTC. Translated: CASFFTSGPYNEQFF.